The 27 T cell receptor beta chains listed next were all sequenced from one sample in a study of T cell responses to AZD1222 COVID-19 vaccine. Data came from immunoSEQ multiplex PCR; TCRdb stores just in-frame clones and leaves some out. Of around 88,000 clones in the sample, around 90% are singletons; the top ten hold roughly 5.8%. Sequencing was performed on peripheral blood, taken on day 0 of AZD1222 vaccination. The receptors originated from an adult in good health.

This clone was recorded only once. J is TRBJ2-3 and V is TRBV4-2, with 7 positions matching TRBD2. This CDR3 has 16 residues. CDR1 and CDR2 (germline): LGHNA, YNFKEQ. V lost 1 base and J lost 4; bases outside the gene matches: 8. This CDR3 is CASSQVGAGEADTQYF. The CDR3 DNA reads as TGTGCCAGCAGCCAAGTAGGGGCGGGAGAAGCAGATACGCAGTATTTT.

The rearrangement uses TRBV4-2 and TRBJ2-3; weak D call: TRBD2 (5 bases). The germline gives CDR1 LGHNA, CDR2 YNFKEQ. This CDR3 has 16 residues. With 2 bases removed from V and 1 base from J, the gap between germline ends came to 13 bases. CDR3 nucleotides: TGTGCCAGCAGCCAACGTCGGCTAGCCCGCACAGATACGCAGTATTTT. It specifies CASSQRRLARTDTQYF.

The rearrangement uses TRBV11-1 and TRBJ2-7; 13 bases align to TRBD2. The ends lost 3 bases at V and 7 bases at J; junction bases unmatched: 9. The CDR3 consists of 16 residues. Germline CDR1 is SGHAT and CDR2 is FQDESV (reference sequence). The CDR3, as DNA: TGTGCCAGCAGCTTGCCCGGGACTAGCGGGATTGGAGAGCAGTACTTC. Protein product: CASSLPGTSGIGEQYF.

V usage is TRBV28 and J usage is TRBJ2-3; D is unresolved. CDR1 and CDR2 (germline): MDHEN, SYDVKM. The CDR3 contains 12 residues. V shed 10 bases and J shed 0 bases, with 8 bases lying between them. The CDR3 protein is CATRASTDTQYF. The CDR3 DNA reads TGTGCCACCAGAGCTAGCACAGATACGCAGTATTTT.

The genes are TRBV30 and TRBJ1-4, with a tentative D call TRBD1 (5 bases). The germline V gene has CDR1 GTSNPN and CDR2 SVGIG (reference sequence). The CDR3 sequence is 14 residues long. Trimming removed 2 bases from V and 5 bases from J, with 12 bases in between. CDR3 sequence: CAWSRAGSNEKLFF. The CDR3 DNA sequence: TGTGCCTGGAGTCGGGCAGGGTCCAATGAAAAACTGTTTTTT.

This clone came up a few times. The J gene is TRBJ1-1, the V gene TRBV7-2; D remains unclear. Looked up from germline, CDR1 is SGHTA and CDR2 is FQGNSA. The V and J ends lost 9 bases and 1 base respectively, with 12 bases between them. The CDR3 totals 13 residues. Here the CDR3 reads CASSPRGNTEAFF. The CDR3 nucleotides are TGTGCCAGTTCCCCGCGAGGGAACACTGAAGCTTTCTTT.

V gene TRBV5-4 combines with J gene TRBJ2-1; D is unclear. The germline V gene has CDR1 SGHNT and CDR2 YYREEE (reference sequence). Trimming took off 4 bases at V and 3 bases at J, with 14 bases between the two ends. The CDR3 contains 15 residues. As DNA, the CDR3 is TGTGCCAGCAGCCAGGAAGGTAGTTACTACAATGAGCAGTTCTTC. Translation gives CASSQEGSYYNEQFF.

In DNA, the CDR3 is TGTGCCAGCAGTTACAGGCTAGCGGAGCGGGGGGAGACCCAGTACTTC. Protein sequence: CASSYRLAERGETQYF. The rearrangement links TRBV6-2 or TRBV6-3 to TRBJ2-5; 8 bases align to TRBD2. The ends lost 2 bases at V and 5 bases at J; junction bases unmatched: 10. From germline, CDR1 is MNHEY and CDR2 SVGEGT. The CDR3 consists of 16 residues.

The chain uses TRBV24-1 and TRBJ2-6, with D perhaps TRBD1 (5 bases). The CDR3 is 15 amino acids. V was cut by 4 bases and J by 0 bases, with 6 bases left in between. CDR1 and CDR2 (germline): KGHDR, SFDVKD. The CDR3, as DNA: TGTGCCACCAGTGACAGGGCCTCTGGGGCCAACGTCCTGACTTTC. It encodes CATSDRASGANVLTF.

The V gene is TRBV7-9, the J gene TRBJ2-7; D gene uncertain. V gave up 3 bases and J gave up 9 bases, with 12 bases separating them. This CDR3 spans 12 amino acids. CDR1 SEHNR and CDR2 FQNEAQ come from the germline V gene (reference sequence). The CDR3 region is CASSFLLTGQYF. DNA of the CDR3: TGTGCCAGCAGCTTTCTATTAACCGGGCAGTACTTC.

The CDR3 DNA is TGTGCCATCAGTGAACAGCGGCACTCCTACGAGCAGTACTTC. Translating it yields CAISEQRHSYEQYF. V gene TRBV10-3 combines with J gene TRBJ2-7, with a weak D call TRBD2 (5 bases). Trimming left V 3 bases short and J 0 bases short, with 9 bases between. The CDR3 runs to 14 residues. Germline V gives CDR1 ENHRY, CDR2 SYGVKD.

This chain uses TRBV2 with TRBJ2-3; the match to TRBD2 covers 10 bases. This CDR3 is built from 14 residues. Germline V CDR1 and CDR2: SNHLY, FYNNEI. The V and J ends lost 6 bases and 0 bases, in that order; junction bases with no gene match: 0. The CDR3 DNA reads as TGTGCCAGCAGGACTAGCGGGAGCACAGATACGCAGTATTTT. Translation: CASRTSGSTDTQYF.

The rearrangement links TRBV5-4 to TRBJ2-7; D is perhaps TRBD1 (6 bases). V was pared by 3 bases and J by 2 bases, with 18 bases between. The V gene's germline CDR1 is SGHNT and CDR2 YYREEE (reference sequence). The CDR3 has 16 residues. The CDR3 sequence is CASSSSGGGLPYEQYF. CDR3 sequence (DNA): TGTGCCAGCAGCTCATCTGGGGGCGGCTTACCCTACGAGCAGTACTTC.

The V call is TRBV5-1, the J call TRBJ1-4; unclear D gene. The CDR3 covers 15 residues. Trimming cost V 1 base and J 0 bases, with 7 bases left between them. Per the germline V gene, CDR1 is SGHRS and CDR2 is YFSETQ. CDR3 sequence: CASSLSLSTNEKLFF. Written as DNA, the CDR3 is TGCGCCAGCAGCTTGTCCCTTTCAACTAATGAAAAACTGTTTTTT.

The rearrangement joins TRBV29-1 to TRBJ2-1; 15 nucleotides match TRBD2. CDR1 SQVTM and CDR2 ANQGSEA come from the germline V gene. The J segment lost 9 bases and the V segment lost 6 bases, leaving 3 bases of the junction unmatched. The CDR3 runs to 13 residues. For the CDR3, the DNA is TGCAGCGTGGGGGGACTAGCGGGAGGTGAGCAGTTCTTC. It is translated as CSVGGLAGGEQFF.

This chain joins TRBV27 and TRBJ1-5, with D possibly matching TRBD1 (5 bases). V lost 8 bases and J 3 bases, leaving 11 bases between the germline ends. In germline, CDR1 is MNHEY, CDR2 SMNVEV (reference sequence). The CDR3 extends over 13 amino acids. Written as DNA, the CDR3 is TGTGCCAGCGGTCAGGGAGTCAATCAGCCCCAGCATTTT. This gives the protein CASGQGVNQPQHF.

The chain is built from TRBV27 and TRBJ2-7; D may be TRBD1 or TRBD2 (6 bases each). V lost 6 bases to trimming and J lost 1 base, with 13 bases between them. Germline loops: CDR1 MNHEY, CDR2 SMNVEV (reference sequence). The CDR3 spans 14 residues. CDR3 residues: CASRSEGGSYEQYF. The CDR3, as DNA: TGTGCCAGCAGATCCGAGGGGGGATCCTACGAGCAGTACTTC.

The chain uses TRBV5-1 and TRBJ2-7; D remains unclear. The CDR3 covers 12 residues. V was cut by 2 bases and J by 5 bases, with 8 bases left in between. The germline gives CDR1 SGHRS, CDR2 YFSETQ. The CDR3 DNA follows: TGCGCCAGCAGCTTTAACGGAAACGAGCAGTACTTC. It is translated as CASSFNGNEQYF.

CDR3 residues: CASSLRGVHEKLFF. The DNA for the CDR3 is TGTGCCAGCAGCTTAAGAGGGGTTCATGAAAAACTGTTTTTT. The chain combines TRBV5-6 with TRBJ1-4; D might be TRBD1 (5 bases). The length of the CDR3 is 14 residues. Looked up from germline, CDR1 is SGHDT and CDR2 is YYEEEE. Trimming took 2 bases from V and 6 from J, leaving 11 bases between them.

This chain connects TRBV28 to TRBJ1-5; D ambiguous. Germline CDR1 and CDR2: MDHEN and SYDVKM. V lost 4 bases, J lost 3 bases, and 10 bases lay in between. CDR3 length: 14 amino acids. This CDR3 reads CASSYVAVNQPQHF. CDR3 nucleotide sequence: TGTGCCAGCAGTTATGTAGCGGTCAATCAGCCCCAGCATTTT.

The sample holds one count of this clone. J is TRBJ1-5 and V is TRBV4-1; D may be TRBD1 (6 bases). This CDR3 has 16 amino acids. Trimming took off 3 bases at V and 5 bases at J, with 17 bases between the two ends. CDR1 MGHRA and CDR2 YSYEKL come from the germline V gene. CDR3 protein: CASSHPGTRRDQPQHF. The DNA of the CDR3 is TGCGCCAGCAGCCACCCTGGGACAAGAAGAGATCAGCCCCAGCATTTT.

V gene TRBV24-1 combines with J gene TRBJ2-1; the D gene is possibly TRBD2 (8 bases). Germline V gene data show CDR1 as KGHDR and CDR2 as SFDVKD. V lost 3 bases and J lost 6, with 20 bases in between. The CDR3 spans 17 residues. The CDR3 sequence is CATSDPRGGSGINEQFF. Here the CDR3 DNA reads TGTGCCACCAGTGATCCCAGGGGGGGTAGCGGGATCAATGAGCAGTTCTTC.

CDR3 bases: TGTGCCAGCAGTTTATCGGGACTAGCGGCCGAGCAGTACTTC. Protein: CASSLSGLAAEQYF. The chain couples TRBV28 to TRBJ2-7; 11 bases fit TRBD2. V gave up 1 base and J gave up 6 bases; unmatched junction bases: 2. Germline V gene sequence: CDR1 MDHEN, CDR2 SYDVKM. The CDR3 is 14 amino acids. Full variable domain (missing parts from reference TRBV28 and TRBJ2-7): DVKVTQSSRYLVKRTGEKVFLECVQDMDHENMFWYRQDPGLGLRLIYFSYDVKMKEKGDIPEGYSVSREKKERFSLILESASTNQTSMYLCASSLSGLAAEQYFGPGTRLTVT.

This sequence joins TRBV4-2 and TRBJ2-6, with a weak D call TRBD2 (7 bases). Per germline, CDR1 LGHNA and CDR2 YNFKEQ. V was clipped by 0 bases and J by 2 bases, with 8 bases between them. This CDR3 has 16 amino acids. CDR3: CASSQEGGAGANVLTF. CDR3 nucleotides: TGTGCCAGCAGCCAAGAAGGGGGGGCTGGGGCCAACGTCCTGACTTTC.

This chain uses TRBV5-1 with TRBJ1-2; D is perhaps TRBD1 (5 bases). The V gene lost 3 bases and the J gene lost 8 bases, with 14 bases spanning the gap. Germline assignment: CDR1 SGHRS and CDR2 YFSETQ. CDR3 length: 13 residues. This CDR3 reads CASSSSFGDGYTF. The CDR3 nucleotides read TGCGCCAGCAGCTCCAGTTTTGGGGACGGCTACACCTTC.

The gene calls are TRBV30 and TRBJ2-3; a possible D gene is TRBD2 (6 bases). The ends were cut back, 2 bases at V and 2 bases at J, with 14 bases in the middle. The CDR3 has 15 residues. The germline V gene has CDR1 GTSNPN and CDR2 SVGIG (reference sequence). CDR3 sequence (DNA): TGTGCCTGGAGTCCCGGGACTTCCCTCACAGATACGCAGTATTTT. Translated: CAWSPGTSLTDTQYF.

This rearrangement joins TRBV27 to TRBJ1-1; D is unclear. The germline gives CDR1 MNHEY, CDR2 SMNVEV (reference sequence). The CDR3 is 9 residues long. Trimming stripped 3 bases from V and 10 bases from J, with 3 bases between. CDR3 sequence reads: CASSFPAFF. For the CDR3, the DNA is TGTGCCAGCAGTTTCCCAGCTTTCTTT.